These 15 T cell receptor beta chains were sequenced from one sample in a study of blood T cell repertoires in COVID-19. Assay used: immunoSEQ multiplex PCR; TCRdb lists only in-frame clones, some missing. The sample has more than 250,000 clones; approximately 87% are singletons. The specimen sequenced was PBMCs or T cells enriched from blood (not recorded which). The origin of the receptors is a woman aged 30 to 39 who had recovered from COVID-19.

V usage is TRBV10-1 and J usage is TRBJ2-2; D uncertain. Germline V gives CDR1 WNHNN, CDR2 SYGVQD (reference sequence). This CDR3 is 16 amino acids long. V lost 2 bases to trimming and J lost 1 base, with 11 bases between them. As DNA, the CDR3 is TGCGCCAGCAGTGAGGAGTTCGAACGGAACACCGGGGAGCTGTTTTTT. This encodes CASSEEFERNTGELFF.

This chain connects TRBV18 to TRBJ2-7; 10 bases align to TRBD1. This CDR3 comprises 17 residues. Germline V lookup: CDR1 KGHSH, CDR2 LQKENI. The junction had 9 bases not matched to a gene; V was cut back by 0 bases and J by 4 bases. CDR3 in DNA: TGTGCCAGCTCACCACCGGCTCCAGGACAGGGGGAGTACGAGCAGTACTTC. Residues: CASSPPAPGQGEYEQYF. Full variable domain (rest looked up from reference TRBV18 and TRBJ2-7): NAGVMQNPRHLVRRRGQEARLRCSPMKGHSHVYWYRQLPEEGLKFMVYLQKENIIDESGMPKERFSAEFPKEGPSILRIQQVVRGDSAAYFCASSPPAPGQGEYEQYFGPGTRLTVT.

The chain combines TRBV12-5 with TRBJ1-2, with D hard to call. Germline CDR1 reads LGHNT; CDR2 reads FRNRAP. This CDR3 has 15 amino acids. The germline V and J ends were trimmed by 1 base and 3 bases, with 12 bases remaining between them. CDR3 amino acids: CASGLAPGAYYGYTF. For the CDR3, the DNA is TGTGCTAGTGGTTTGGCACCCGGAGCATACTATGGCTACACCTTC.

The rearrangement links TRBV11-2 to TRBJ1-1; tentatively, D is TRBD1 (5 bases). Between the trimmed V and J ends, which lost 4 bases and 0 bases, there was a span of 15 bases. Germline V gene data show CDR1 as SGHAT and CDR2 as FQNNGV. The CDR3 totals 16 residues. DNA for the CDR3: TGTGCCAGCAGCTCCCCGTGGGAGGGGATGAACACTGAAGCTTTCTTT. Amino acids: CASSSPWEGMNTEAFF.

J is TRBJ2-3 and V is TRBV10-3, with 7 bases that match TRBD2. This CDR3 spans 15 amino acids. The V gene's germline CDR1 is ENHRY and CDR2 SYGVKD. With 5 bases clipped from V and 4 bases from J, the junction kept 9 bases outside the gene matches. The CDR3 DNA reads as TGTGCCATCAGTTTTTCTCGGGGGGAACCAGATACGCAGTATTTT. Protein: CAISFSRGEPDTQYF.

This clone occurred a few times. The chain links TRBV10-3 to TRBJ1-1, with D maybe TRBD1 (6 bases). V lost 3 bases and J lost 1, with 9 bases in between. The CDR3 contains 14 residues. The germline gives CDR1 ENHRY, CDR2 SYGVKD. This chain's CDR3 is CAISDRTENTEAFF. CDR3 nucleotide sequence: TGTGCCATCAGTGACAGGACAGAGAACACTGAAGCTTTCTTT.

The rearrangement uses TRBV5-4 and TRBJ2-1; D perhaps matches TRBD2 (6 bases). Trimming removed 4 bases from V and 9 bases from J, with 11 bases in between. CDR3 length equals 12 residues. Germline CDR1 and CDR2: SGHNT and YYREEE (reference sequence). The CDR3 spells CASSAGRSEQFF. DNA for the CDR3: TGTGCCAGCAGCGCGGGGCGCAGTGAGCAGTTCTTC.

The chain carries TRBV21-1 and TRBJ2-1; no check of the table's D call, TRBD2, against the DNA was made. TRBV21-1 is reported as a pseudogene. The CDR3 totals 16 residues. The CDR3 region has the DNA TGTGCCAGCAGCAAAGTGCTAGCGGGGGGTTCCTCCGAGCAGTTCTTC. Amino acid sequence: CASSKVLAGGSSEQFF.

The CDR3 protein is CASSEQTGPADYEQYF. As DNA, the CDR3 is TGTGCCAGTAGCGAACAGACAGGGCCGGCTGATTACGAGCAGTACTTC. The V call is TRBV19, the J call TRBJ2-7, with 7 bases identical to TRBD1. CDR3 size: 16 residues. CDR1 and CDR2 (germline): LNHDA, SQIVND (reference sequence). V lost 6 bases and J lost 4; bases outside the gene matches: 15.

This chain joins TRBV4-3 and TRBJ2-3, with a possible D match to TRBD2 (6 bases). V gave up 1 base and J gave up 2 bases, with 7 bases separating them. CDR1 is LGHNA and CDR2 is YSLEER in the germline V gene. The CDR3 sequence is 14 residues long. CDR3 amino acids: CASSQGGATDTQYF. The CDR3, as DNA: TGCGCCAGCAGCCAAGGCGGGGCCACAGATACGCAGTATTTT.

The chain is built from TRBV11-3 and TRBJ2-5, with D maybe TRBD2 (5 bases). V was pared by 4 bases and J by 5 bases, with 11 bases between. The CDR3 loop spans 13 amino acids. Germline V gene sequence: CDR1 SGHNT, CDR2 YENEEA. The chain's CDR3 is CASSSGVLETQYF. The DNA of the CDR3 is TGTGCCAGCAGCTCCGGGGTCCTGGAGACCCAGTACTTC.

V and J are TRBV7-9 and TRBJ1-4; D gene uncertain. This CDR3 contains 14 residues. Germline assignment: CDR1 SEHNR and CDR2 FQNEAQ (reference sequence). V was trimmed by 3 bases and J by 3 bases, leaving 8 bases between them. CDR3 protein: CASSFVGANEKLFF. DNA for the CDR3: TGTGCCAGCAGCTTCGTGGGAGCTAATGAAAAACTGTTTTTT.

The CDR3, as DNA: TGTGCCAGCAGTTCCGGAGTGAGCTCTGGAAACACCATATATTTT. Translating it yields CASSSGVSSGNTIYF. The rearrangement joins TRBV5-4 to TRBJ1-3; D uncertain. The germline V gene has CDR1 SGHNT and CDR2 YYREEE (reference sequence). The germline V and J ends were trimmed by 5 bases and 0 bases, with 12 bases remaining between them. The CDR3 contains 15 residues.

V and J are TRBV28 and TRBJ1-6; D not resolved. CDR3 length: 17 amino acids. V was pared by 2 bases and J by 8 bases, with 19 bases between. CDR1 is MDHEN, CDR2 SYDVKM, per germline. CDR3 amino acids: CASSLNGAVGGDSPLHF. The CDR3 bases are TGTGCCAGCAGTTTAAACGGAGCGGTCGGCGGGGATTCACCCCTCCACTTT.

The rearrangement links TRBV6-5 to TRBJ1-3; unclear D gene. CDR1 is MNHEY and CDR2 is SVGAGI in the germline V gene. The CDR3 is 14 residues long. Trimming took off 7 bases at V and 0 bases at J, with 10 bases between the two ends. The DNA for the CDR3 is TGTGCCAGCACCCAGAGGAGCTCTGGAAACACCATATATTTT. This gives the protein CASTQRSSGNTIYF.